This record looks at one T cell receptor (beta chain) sequence and its context. Its specificity is not known. This sample is drawn from a study of monozygotic twins with inflammatory bowel disease. Generation of cDNA took place in eight separate reactions per sample. TCRdb reprocessed the 5' RACE reads, keeping one entry per CDR3 protein, no DNA. This sample's table reports about 450,000 distinct CDR3 sequences. General observations from the study: Healthy co-twins showed greater TCRbeta diversity (inverse Simpson) than IBD patients.

The sequence was collected from a human donor with ulcerative colitis or Crohn's disease, or a healthy co-twin of an affected twin (not recorded which). Sequencing was performed on blood.

This CDR3 is CSAHGTGTGGNNGYTF. V gene TRBV20-1 combines with J gene TRBJ1-2; without DNA, the TCRdb call of TRBD1 cannot be checked. CDR3 size: 16 residues. Germline CDR1 reads DFQATT; CDR2 reads SNEGSKA (reference sequence).